One sample yielded the 20 T cell receptor beta chains listed below, sequenced in a study of blood T cell repertoires in COVID-19 (dated by TCRdb to about 2020). The library was made by the immunoSEQ multiplex PCR assay. The table comes from immuneACCESS by way of TCRdb, which keeps in-frame sequences with V and J called. Part of the clones is missing from these tables; in studies checked, under half for an unresolved V gene and the rest for unknown reasons. The sample records around 63,000 clones, approximately 79% of which are singletons. The ten largest clones add up to around 5.1% of the sample. The source material was peripheral blood. The receptors stem from a woman aged 70-85 years with acute or convalescent COVID-19.

The chain has TRBV24-1 and TRBJ2-3, with 9 bases matching TRBD1. The CDR3 spans 15 residues. The V and J ends lost 4 bases and 3 bases, in that order; junction bases with no gene match: 4. Germline CDR1 reads KGHDR; CDR2 reads SFDVKD. CDR3 region: CATSEGQGGTDTQYF. The CDR3 bases are TGTGCCACCAGTGAGGGACAGGGCGGGACAGATACGCAGTATTTT.

The chain is built from TRBV28 and TRBJ1-2, with D possibly being TRBD1 (5 bases). Between the trimmed V and J ends, which lost 4 bases and 4 bases, there was a span of 13 bases. Germline V CDR1 and CDR2: MDHEN, SYDVKM. The CDR3 runs to 14 residues. As DNA, the CDR3 is TGTGCCAGCAGTTCCCTGGGGGGTTCCTATGGCTACACCTTC. Amino acid sequence: CASSSLGGSYGYTF.

The chain couples TRBV5-6 to TRBJ2-3; tentatively, D is TRBD2 (6 bases). This CDR3 spans 16 amino acids. Germline-derived CDR1 and CDR2 are SGHDT and YYEEEE. V was cut by 3 bases and J by 3 bases, with 17 bases left in between. The CDR3 spells CASSSPGRRGTDTQYF. CDR3 DNA: TGTGCCAGCAGCTCACCGGGAAGACGGGGGACAGATACGCAGTATTTT.

This clone was found a few times. The V call is TRBV20-1, the J call TRBJ1-4; possible D gene TRBD1, 6 bases. CDR3 size: 15 residues. The germline V gene encodes CDR1 DFQATT and CDR2 SNEGSKA (reference sequence). V lost 3 bases, J lost 3 bases, and 14 bases lay in between. This CDR3 is CSASTRQAANEKLFF. CDR3 DNA sequence: TGCAGTGCTAGTACTCGACAGGCGGCTAATGAAAAACTGTTTTTT.

This clone showed up just a few times. The chain links TRBV7-9 to TRBJ2-2; D ambiguous. Germline V gene sequence: CDR1 SEHNR, CDR2 FQNEAQ (reference sequence). CDR3 length: 11 residues. Trimming took off 6 bases at V and 11 bases at J, with 10 bases between the two ends. The CDR3 here is CASSPKLELFF. CDR3 nucleotides: TGTGCCAGCAGTCCCAAACTCGAGCTGTTTTTT.

This clone has just one count. The chain is built from TRBV5-1 and TRBJ1-1, with D perhaps TRBD1 (6 bases). V lost 1 base, J lost 4 bases, and 11 bases lay in between. The CDR3 runs 14 residues. Germline lookup yields CDR1 SGHRS and CDR2 YFSETQ. The CDR3 protein is CASSLTGPLTEAFF. CDR3 nucleotides: TGCGCCAGCAGCTTGACAGGGCCGCTCACTGAAGCTTTCTTT.

The chain is built from TRBV9 and TRBJ1-5; 8 nucleotides match TRBD1. The junction had 3 bases not matched to a gene; V was cut back by 0 bases and J by 4 bases. CDR3 size: 15 residues. Germline-derived CDR1 and CDR2 are SGDLS and YYNGEE. This CDR3 reads CASSVGQGRNQPQHF. DNA of the CDR3: TGTGCCAGCAGCGTAGGACAGGGGCGGAATCAGCCCCAGCATTTT.

The V call is TRBV28, the J call TRBJ1-6; TRBD1 aligns across 8 bases. This CDR3 spans 15 amino acids. CDR1 is MDHEN, CDR2 SYDVKM, per germline. V shed 5 bases and J 3 bases; nucleotides not matched to a gene: 3. The CDR3 nucleotides read TGTGCCAGCAGTGGGGGGACAGGCTATAATTCACCCCTCCACTTT. Translating gives CASSGGTGYNSPLHF.

Worth noting for this clone: The same CDR3 also results from other DNA sequences found in this sample. The V and J genes are TRBV4-2 and TRBJ1-1; possible D gene TRBD1, 5 bases. The germline V gene encodes CDR1 LGHNA and CDR2 YNFKEQ. The germline V and J ends were trimmed by 1 base and 2 bases, with 11 bases remaining between them. The CDR3 contains 15 residues. The CDR3 loop reads CASSQGGGVNTEAFF. The CDR3 nucleotides are TGTGCCAGCAGCCAAGGGGGAGGGGTTAACACTGAAGCTTTCTTT.

The V gene is TRBV11-2, the J gene TRBJ1-1; 11 bases align to TRBD1. The CDR3 extends over 14 amino acids. The V segment lost 7 bases and the J segment 2 bases; nucleotides outside the gene matches: 3. From germline, CDR1 is SGHAT and CDR2 FQNNGV. The CDR3 loop is CASTGTGGNTEAFF. In DNA, the CDR3 is TGTGCCAGCACCGGGACAGGGGGAAACACTGAAGCTTTCTTT.

CDR3 region: CASSLGQGVSPLHF. The CDR3 nucleotides are TGTGCCAGCAGCCTCGGACAGGGTGTTTCACCCCTCCACTTT. The chain has TRBV11-2 and TRBJ1-6, with 8 bases identical to TRBD1. The V segment lost 5 bases and the J segment 9 bases; nucleotides outside the gene matches: 6. CDR3 length: 14 amino acids. The V gene's germline CDR1 is SGHAT and CDR2 FQNNGV.

The chain is built from TRBV7-8 and TRBJ1-5; a weak D match, TRBD1 (6 bases). V shed 4 bases and J shed 2 bases, with 12 bases lying between them. The CDR3 is made up of 15 amino acids. CDR1 is SGHVS, CDR2 FQNEAQ, per germline. The CDR3 sequence is CASSWGGAGNQPQHF. The DNA for the CDR3 is TGTGCCAGCAGCTGGGGGGGGGCCGGCAATCAGCCCCAGCATTTT.

This chain uses TRBV2 with TRBJ2-7, with D possibly TRBD1 on 6 matching bases. The CDR3 is made up of 15 amino acids. V lost 1 base, J lost 3 bases, and 13 bases lay in between. CDR1 SNHLY and CDR2 FYNNEI come from the germline V gene. The CDR3 DNA sequence: TGTGCCAGCAGTGAAGACAGGGATATAGGCTACGAGCAGTACTTC. Encoded protein: CASSEDRDIGYEQYF.

V is TRBV11-2 and J is TRBJ1-1; the D gene is possibly TRBD1 (5 bases). Deletions cut 3 bases from V and 3 bases from J, with 14 bases between. This CDR3 is built from 15 residues. Germline lookup yields CDR1 SGHAT and CDR2 FQNNGV. CDR3 DNA sequence: TGTGCCAGCAGCTTGCCTTCTCAGGGTGACACTGAAGCTTTCTTT. Its translation: CASSLPSQGDTEAFF.

The chain links TRBV18 to TRBJ1-1; D perhaps matches TRBD1 (6 bases). The CDR3 has 14 amino acids. Germline V gene data show CDR1 as KGHSH and CDR2 as LQKENI. Trimming took 4 bases from V and 0 from J, leaving 9 bases between them. Here the CDR3 reads CASSHWTVNTEAFF. CDR3 nucleotides: TGTGCCAGCTCACACTGGACAGTGAACACTGAAGCTTTCTTT.

This chain joins TRBV7-8 and TRBJ2-7; TRBD2 agrees at 10 bases. Germline trimming cut 5 bases from V and 5 bases from J; bases unmatched to any gene: 9. Germline values: CDR1 SGHVS, CDR2 FQNEAQ. This CDR3 has 15 amino acids. CDR3 in amino acids: CASSPRASGGNEQYF. DNA of the CDR3: TGTGCCAGCAGCCCCCGGGCTAGCGGGGGCAACGAGCAGTACTTC.

This sequence joins TRBV6-5 and TRBJ2-7; D might be TRBD2 (6 bases). Trimming shortened V by 7 bases and J by 1 base, and 11 bases separated the two germline ends. CDR3 length: 13 amino acids. Germline-derived CDR1 and CDR2 are MNHEY and SVGAGI. The CDR3 loop is CASTNGGSYEQYF. The CDR3 DNA reads TGTGCCAGCACAAACGGGGGATCCTACGAGCAGTACTTC.

The chain couples TRBV5-1 to TRBJ2-6; 10 nucleotides line up with TRBD2. Per the germline V gene, CDR1 is SGHRS and CDR2 is YFSETQ. The CDR3 runs 17 residues. V was pared by 5 bases and J by 2 bases, with 7 bases of the junction left unmatched. DNA of the CDR3: TGCGCCAGCAGTCACGAGCGGGGGGGTGCTGGGGCCAACGTCCTGACTTTC. It is translated as CASSHERGGAGANVLTF.

CDR3 sequence (DNA): TGTGCCAGCAGCTTGAGCGGGGGGTCCCATAGCACAGATACGCAGTATTTT. Translation gives CASSLSGGSHSTDTQYF. The V and J genes are TRBV11-2 and TRBJ2-3, with TRBD2 identical over 9 bases. The CDR3 runs to 17 residues. CDR1 is SGHAT and CDR2 is FQNNGV in the germline V gene. Germline trimming cut 3 bases from V and 0 bases from J; bases unmatched to any gene: 7.

The chain carries TRBV7-2 and TRBJ2-1, with TRBD2 as a possible D gene (6 bases). The germline CDR1 and CDR2 sequences are SGHTA and FQGNSA. The CDR3 consists of 16 residues. Trimming removed 5 bases at V and 0 bases at J, with 14 bases between. In nucleotides, the CDR3 is TGTGCCAGCAGCCTTGCCGGGACTGTCTCCTACAATGAGCAGTTCTTC. The encoded protein is CASSLAGTVSYNEQFF.